This T cell receptor (beta chain) was sequenced in a study of blood T cells in healthy people across ages. Study results and caveats: Getting older went along with TCR beta diversity per million T cells dropping roughly linearly.

With a J-beta primer mix and a sample-barcoded 5' primer, a second PCR ran about 6 to 11 cycles. One entry per CDR3 protein, called by TCRdb with MiXCR from the 5' RACE reads. Among 700,000 to 850,000 distinct CDR3 sequences listed, roughly 40% were seen once. This clonotype has a count of ten or more. Its antigen is currently unknown. Investigators took roughly 9.5 milliliters of peripheral blood from every donor. Each sample used at least 7 million PBMCs. V was shortened by 4 bases and J by 1 base, with 12 bases between the two germline ends. Germline CDR1 SGHRS, CDR2 YFSETQ. The CDR3 runs to 16 residues.

The chain joins TRBV5-1 to TRBJ1-6; a weak D match, TRBD1 (6 bases). This sequence was found in a man aged 18 to 29 in good health. Sequenced: blood. The CDR3 here is CASSRTATSYNSPLHF. The CDR3 DNA is TGCGCCAGCAGCCGGACAGCGACGTCCTATAATTCACCCCTCCACTTT. The complete variable domain, with remaining parts taken from reference TRBV5-1 and TRBJ1-6, reads KAGVTQTPRYLIKTRGQQVTLSCSPISGHRSVSWYQQTPGQGLQFLFEYFSETQRNKGNFPGRFSGRQFSNSRSEMNVSTLELGDSALYLCASSRTATSYNSPLHFGNGTRLTVT.